A few counts support the clone carrying this TCR beta chain. The sample carries other DNA sequences with the same CDR3. The data originate from a study of blood T cell repertoires in COVID-19. Sequenced by immunoSEQ multiplex PCR; TCRdb stores in-frame clones only, minus some. The sample holds 150,000 to 200,000 clones, around 90% seen once. This CDR3 region has 13 residues. Trimming took off 3 bases at V and 1 base at J, with 6 bases between the two ends. Looked up from germline, CDR1 is SGHAT and CDR2 is FQNNGV. This TCR came from a woman aged 55-69 years who had recovered from COVID-19. The chain is built from TRBV11-2 and TRBJ1-2; D may be TRBD1 (5 bases). The source material was peripheral blood. CDR3 coding DNA: TGTGCCAGCAGCTTCGACAGTAACTATGGCTACACCTTC. Its protein product is CASSFDSNYGYTF. The whole variable domain, filled in from reference TRBV11-2 and TRBJ1-2, reads EAGVAQSPRYKIIEKRQSVAFWCNPISGHATLYWYQQILGQGPKLLIQFQNNGVVDDSQLPKDRFSAERLKGVDSTLKIQPAKLEDSAVYLCASSFDSNYGYTFGSGTRLTVV.